This TCR beta chain was sequenced during a study of cytomegalovirus exposure and HLA in healthy donors. Germline assignment: CDR1 SGHDT and CDR2 YYEEEE. This CDR3 contains 13 residues. Trimming pared 3 bases from V and 11 bases from J, leaving 15 bases between. This PCR relied on a set of 60 Vbeta primers and 13 Jbeta primers. Profiled with immunoSEQ multiplex PCR; TCRdb holds only in-frame clones, not every one. The table lists 150,000 to 200,000 clones, under 85% of them singletons. This chain links TRBV5-6 with TRBJ1-5; D is possibly TRBD1 (5 bases). The receptor comes from a human donor in good health. Sequencing was done on a sample of PBMCs. The CDR3 spells CASSSGGARAQHF. The CDR3 DNA reads TGTGCCAGCAGCTCTGGTGGGGCTAGGGCCCAGCATTTT.